These T cell receptor beta chains were read from a single sample in a study of shared clonotypes between healthy human individuals. Some clones are missing from TCRdb's copy, which holds only in-frame ones; the method was immunoSEQ multiplex PCR. The sample shows 550,000 to 650,000 clones, approximately 96% of them seen only once. The material sequenced was naive CD8+ T cells sorted from blood. These receptors all stem from a woman younger than 45 in good health. Both conserved end residues are part of each CDR3. Each record gives: D gene, V gene, J gene, clone size, CDR3 protein, CDR3 DNA. D genes are given only for firm matches. The listing skips clone size in some rows; elsewhere it reads once, few, many or a size class.

d_call: NA; v_call: TRBV30; j_call: TRBJ2-7; clone_size: NA; cdr3_aa: CAWASISVPGVSGSAPYEQYF; cdr3_nt: NA
d_call: NA; v_call: TRBV7-2; j_call: TRBJ1-2; clone_size: NA; cdr3_aa: CASSLAEGLPYGYTF; cdr3_nt: TGTGCCAGCAGCTTGGCTGAGGGTCTCCCCTATGGCTACACCTTC
d_call: NA; v_call: TRBV28; j_call: TRBJ1-1; clone_size: once; cdr3_aa: CASSFSRAGTEAFF; cdr3_nt: TGTGCCAGCAGTTTTTCCAGGGCGGGCACTGAAGCTTTCTTT
d_call: NA; v_call: TRBV2; j_call: TRBJ1-2; clone_size: once; cdr3_aa: CASKAGLNYGYTF; cdr3_nt: TGTGCCAGCAAAGCAGGTCTTAACTATGGCTACACCTTC
d_call: NA; v_call: TRBV27; j_call: TRBJ2-7; clone_size: NA; cdr3_aa: CASSTTAVSYEQYF; cdr3_nt: TGTGCCAGCAGTACGACAGCAGTCTCCTACGAGCAGTACTTC
d_call: TRBD2; v_call: TRBV9; j_call: TRBJ2-3; clone_size: NA; cdr3_aa: CASSVGTSGATDTQYF; cdr3_nt: TGTGCCAGCAGCGTCGGGACTAGCGGCGCCACAGATACGCAGTATTTT
d_call: NA; v_call: TRBV6-6; j_call: TRBJ2-3; clone_size: NA; cdr3_aa: CASSPQGSTDTQYF; cdr3_nt: TGTGCCAGCAGTCCACAGGGAAGCACAGATACGCAGTATTTT
d_call: TRBD1; v_call: TRBV29-1; j_call: TRBJ1-2; clone_size: NA; cdr3_aa: CSDVQGADGYTF; cdr3_nt: TGCAGCGACGTACAGGGGGCCGATGGCTACACCTTC
d_call: NA; v_call: TRBV28; j_call: TRBJ1-1; clone_size: NA; cdr3_aa: CASSLLAGTEAFF; cdr3_nt: TGTGCCAGCAGCCTTTTGGCGGGGACTGAAGCTTTCTTT
d_call: NA; v_call: TRBV19; j_call: TRBJ2-5; clone_size: NA; cdr3_aa: CASSIDPSGQQETQYF; cdr3_nt: TGTGCCAGTAGTATAGATCCATCTGGACAGCAAGAGACCCAGTACTTC